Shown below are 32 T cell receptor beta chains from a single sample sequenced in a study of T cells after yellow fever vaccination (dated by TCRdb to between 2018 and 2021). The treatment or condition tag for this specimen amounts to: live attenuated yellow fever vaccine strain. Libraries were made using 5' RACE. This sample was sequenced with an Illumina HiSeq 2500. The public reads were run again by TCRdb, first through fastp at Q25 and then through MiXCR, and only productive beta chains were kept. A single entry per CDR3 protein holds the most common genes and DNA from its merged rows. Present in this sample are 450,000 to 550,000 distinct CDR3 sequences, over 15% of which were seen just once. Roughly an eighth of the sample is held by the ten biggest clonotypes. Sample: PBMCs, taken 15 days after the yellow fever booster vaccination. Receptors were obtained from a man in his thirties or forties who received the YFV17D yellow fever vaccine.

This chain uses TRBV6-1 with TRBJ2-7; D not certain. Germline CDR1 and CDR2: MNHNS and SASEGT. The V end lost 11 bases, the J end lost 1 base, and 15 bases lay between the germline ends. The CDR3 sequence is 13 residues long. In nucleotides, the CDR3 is TGTGCCCTCCAGCGTTACCAGTCCTACGAGCAGTACTTC. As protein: CALQRYQSYEQYF.

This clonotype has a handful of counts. CDR3 in DNA: TGTGCCAGCGAGGACAGGGTTAGGAACACCATATATTTT. Its protein product is CASEDRVRNTIYF. This sequence joins TRBV28 and TRBJ1-3; the match to TRBD1 covers 8 bases. V lost 8 bases, J lost 7 bases, and 7 bases stayed unmatched. The CDR3 spans 13 residues. Germline V gives CDR1 MDHEN, CDR2 SYDVKM. The whole variable domain, remainder taken from reference TRBV28 and TRBJ1-3, is DVKVTQSSRYLVKRTGEKVFLECVQDMDHENMFWYRQDPGLGLRLIYFSYDVKMKEKGDIPEGYSVSREKKERFSLILESASTNQTSMYLCASEDRVRNTIYFGEGSWLTVV.

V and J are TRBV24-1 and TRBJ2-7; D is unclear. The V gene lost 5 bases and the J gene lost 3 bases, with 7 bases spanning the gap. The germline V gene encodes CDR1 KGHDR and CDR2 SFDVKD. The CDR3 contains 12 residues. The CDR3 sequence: CATSGADYEQYF. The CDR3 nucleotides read TGTGCCACCAGTGGGGCGGACTACGAGCAGTACTTC.

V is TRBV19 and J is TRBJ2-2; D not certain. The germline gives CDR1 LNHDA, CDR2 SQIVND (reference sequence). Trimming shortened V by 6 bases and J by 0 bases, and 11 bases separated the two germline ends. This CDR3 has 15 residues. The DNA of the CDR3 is TGTGCCAGTAGACTCCAGGCGGCGAACACCGGGGAGCTGTTTTTT. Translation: CASRLQAANTGELFF. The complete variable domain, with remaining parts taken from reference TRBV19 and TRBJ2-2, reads DGGITQSPKYLFRKEGQNVTLSCEQNLNHDAMYWYRQDPGQGLRLIYYSQIVNDFQKGDIAEGYSVSREKKESFPLTVTSAQKNPTAFYLCASRLQAANTGELFFGEGSRLTVL.

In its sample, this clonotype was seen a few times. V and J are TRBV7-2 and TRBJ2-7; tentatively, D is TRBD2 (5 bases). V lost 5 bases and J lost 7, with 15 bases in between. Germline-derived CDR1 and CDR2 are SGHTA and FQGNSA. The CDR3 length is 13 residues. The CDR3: CASSPRDNEEQYF. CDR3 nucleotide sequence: TGTGCCAGCAGCCCCCGGGATAATGAAGAGCAGTACTTC.

CDR3 amino acids: CASSSGQFTDTQYF. As DNA, the CDR3 is TGTGCCAGCAGTTCGGGACAGTTCACAGATACGCAGTATTTT. The chain has TRBV28 and TRBJ2-3; 7 positions match TRBD1. Germline-derived CDR1 and CDR2 are MDHEN and SYDVKM. After removal of 4 bases from V and 2 bases from J, the junction contained 3 bases not matched to a gene. The CDR3 has 14 amino acids.

Here the CDR3 reads CASSFGTAGGEQFF. The CDR3 DNA reads as TGTGCCAGCAGTTTTGGGACCGCGGGAGGTGAGCAGTTCTTC. The V gene is TRBV27, the J gene TRBJ2-1, with TRBD2 matching 8 bases. This CDR3 has 14 amino acids. From germline, CDR1 is MNHEY and CDR2 SMNVEV (reference sequence). V lost 3 bases and J lost 9; bases outside the gene matches: 7.

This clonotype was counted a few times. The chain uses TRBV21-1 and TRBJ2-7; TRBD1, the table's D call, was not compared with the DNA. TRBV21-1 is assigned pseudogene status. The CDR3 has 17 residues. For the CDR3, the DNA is TGTGCCAGCAGCAAAGCTAAGACAGCGAACAGGCTATACGAGCAGTACTTC. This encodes CASSKAKTANRLYEQYF.

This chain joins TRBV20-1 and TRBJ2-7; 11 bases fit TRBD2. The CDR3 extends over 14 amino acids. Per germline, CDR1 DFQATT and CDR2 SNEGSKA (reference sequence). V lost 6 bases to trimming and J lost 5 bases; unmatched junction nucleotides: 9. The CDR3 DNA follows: TGCAGTGCAATAGCGGGAGGGCCCCAGGACGAGCAGTACTTC. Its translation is CSAIAGGPQDEQYF.

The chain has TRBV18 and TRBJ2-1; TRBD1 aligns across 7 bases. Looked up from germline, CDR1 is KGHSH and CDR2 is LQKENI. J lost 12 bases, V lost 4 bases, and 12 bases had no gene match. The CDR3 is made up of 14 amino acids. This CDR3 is CASSLPGTAGMQFF. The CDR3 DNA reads TGTGCCAGCTCACTCCCTGGGACAGCCGGTATGCAGTTCTTC.

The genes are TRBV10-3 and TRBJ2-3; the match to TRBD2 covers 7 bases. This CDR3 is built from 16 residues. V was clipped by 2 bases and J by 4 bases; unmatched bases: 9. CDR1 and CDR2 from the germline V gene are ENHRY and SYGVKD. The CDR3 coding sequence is TGTGCCATCAGTGAGCCTGGGGAGGGCCCGGCAGATACGCAGTATTTT. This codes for CAISEPGEGPADTQYF.

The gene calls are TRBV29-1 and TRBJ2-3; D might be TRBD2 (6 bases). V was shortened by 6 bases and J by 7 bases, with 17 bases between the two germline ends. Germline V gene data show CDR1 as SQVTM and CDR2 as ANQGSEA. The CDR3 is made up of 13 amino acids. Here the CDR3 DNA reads TGCAGCGTGGAGACGGTAGGAGGGAATACGCAGTATTTT. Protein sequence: CSVETVGGNTQYF.

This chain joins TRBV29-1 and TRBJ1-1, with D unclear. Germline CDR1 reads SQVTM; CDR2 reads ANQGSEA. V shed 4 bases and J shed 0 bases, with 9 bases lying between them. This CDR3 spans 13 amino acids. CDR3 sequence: CSVGLGLNTEAFF. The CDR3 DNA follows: TGCAGCGTTGGTCTCGGCTTGAACACTGAAGCTTTCTTT.

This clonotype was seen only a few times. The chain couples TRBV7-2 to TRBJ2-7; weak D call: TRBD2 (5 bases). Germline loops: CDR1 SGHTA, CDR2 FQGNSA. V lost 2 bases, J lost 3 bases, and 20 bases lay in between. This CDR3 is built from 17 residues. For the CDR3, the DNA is TGTGCCAGCAGCTTAAGAGGGCTAGACCAAGCTATCTACGAGCAGTACTTC. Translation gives CASSLRGLDQAIYEQYF. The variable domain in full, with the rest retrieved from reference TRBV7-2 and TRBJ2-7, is GAGVSQSPSNKVTEKGKDVELRCDPISGHTALYWYRQSLGQGLEFLIYFQGNSAPDKSGLPSDRFSAERTGGSVSTLTIQRTQQEDSAVYLCASSLRGLDQAIYEQYFGPGTRLTVT.

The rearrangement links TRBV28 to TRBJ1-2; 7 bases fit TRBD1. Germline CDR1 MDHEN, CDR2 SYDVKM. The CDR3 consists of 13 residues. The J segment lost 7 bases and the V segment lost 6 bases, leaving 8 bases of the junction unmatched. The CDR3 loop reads CASRPDRVAGYTF. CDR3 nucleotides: TGTGCCAGCAGACCAGACAGGGTGGCTGGCTACACCTTC.

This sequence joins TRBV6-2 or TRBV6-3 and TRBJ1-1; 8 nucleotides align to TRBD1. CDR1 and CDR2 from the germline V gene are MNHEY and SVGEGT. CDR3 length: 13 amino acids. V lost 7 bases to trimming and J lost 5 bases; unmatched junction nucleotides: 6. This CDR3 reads CASKTTGVTEAFF. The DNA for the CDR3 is TGTGCCAGCAAAACGACAGGGGTTACTGAAGCTTTCTTT.

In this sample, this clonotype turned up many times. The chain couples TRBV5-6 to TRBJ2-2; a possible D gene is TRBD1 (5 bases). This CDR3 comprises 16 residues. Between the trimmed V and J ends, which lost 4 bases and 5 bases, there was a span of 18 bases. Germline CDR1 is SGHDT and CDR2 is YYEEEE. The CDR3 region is CASSRTPPRKTGELFF. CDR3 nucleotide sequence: TGTGCCAGCAGCAGGACACCTCCACGTAAGACCGGGGAGCTGTTTTTT.

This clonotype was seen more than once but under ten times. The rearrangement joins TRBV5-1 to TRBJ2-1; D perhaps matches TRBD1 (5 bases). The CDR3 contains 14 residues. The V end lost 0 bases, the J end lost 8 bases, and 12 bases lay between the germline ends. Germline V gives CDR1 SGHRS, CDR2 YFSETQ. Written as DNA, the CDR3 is TGCGCCAGCAGCTTGGAGGGGCAGGGCTATGAGCAGTTCTTC. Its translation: CASSLEGQGYEQFF.

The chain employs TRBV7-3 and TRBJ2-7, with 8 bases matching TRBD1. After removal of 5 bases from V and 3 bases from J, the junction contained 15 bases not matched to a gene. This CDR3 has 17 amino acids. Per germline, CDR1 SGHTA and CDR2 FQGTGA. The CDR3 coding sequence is TGTGCCAGCAGCCTACGCTTTGGACAGGGACCCTACTACGAGCAGTACTTC. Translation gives CASSLRFGQGPYYEQYF.

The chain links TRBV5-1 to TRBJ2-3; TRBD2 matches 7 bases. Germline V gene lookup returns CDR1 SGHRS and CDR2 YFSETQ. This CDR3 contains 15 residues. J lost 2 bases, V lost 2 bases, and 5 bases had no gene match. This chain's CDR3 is CASSFGGSNTDTQYF. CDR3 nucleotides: TGCGCCAGCAGCTTCGGCGGGAGTAACACAGATACGCAGTATTTT.

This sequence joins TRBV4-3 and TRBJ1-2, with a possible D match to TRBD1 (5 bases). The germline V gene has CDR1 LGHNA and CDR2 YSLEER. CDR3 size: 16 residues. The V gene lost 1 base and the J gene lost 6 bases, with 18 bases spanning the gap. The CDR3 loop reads CASSQAQRILGHGYTF. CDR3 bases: TGCGCCAGCAGCCAAGCCCAGCGGATCCTGGGGCATGGCTACACCTTC.

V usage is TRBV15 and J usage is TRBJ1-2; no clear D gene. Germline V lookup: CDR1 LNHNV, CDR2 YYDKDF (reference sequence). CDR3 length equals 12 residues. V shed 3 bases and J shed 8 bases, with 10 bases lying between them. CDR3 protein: CATSRLPGGYTF. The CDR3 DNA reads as TGTGCCACCAGCAGGTTACCCGGGGGCTACACCTTC.

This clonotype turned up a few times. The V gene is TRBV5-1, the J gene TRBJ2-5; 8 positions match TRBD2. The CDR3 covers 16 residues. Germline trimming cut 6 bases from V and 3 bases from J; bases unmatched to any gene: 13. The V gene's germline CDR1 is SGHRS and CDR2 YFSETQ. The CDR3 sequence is CASTTGTSIAEETQYF. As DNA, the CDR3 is TGCGCCAGCACCACAGGGACTAGTATCGCCGAAGAGACCCAGTACTTC.

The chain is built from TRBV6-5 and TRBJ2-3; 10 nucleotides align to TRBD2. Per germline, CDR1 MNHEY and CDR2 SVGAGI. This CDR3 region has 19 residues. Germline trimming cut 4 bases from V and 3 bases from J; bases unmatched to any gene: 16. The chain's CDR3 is CASSFVTSGLTRGTDTQYF. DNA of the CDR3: TGTGCCAGCAGTTTCGTGACTAGCGGGCTCACCCGAGGGACAGATACGCAGTATTTT.

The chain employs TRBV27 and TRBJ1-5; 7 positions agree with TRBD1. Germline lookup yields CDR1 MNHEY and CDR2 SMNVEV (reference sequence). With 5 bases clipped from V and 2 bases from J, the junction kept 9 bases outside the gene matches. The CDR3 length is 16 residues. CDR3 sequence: CASSRKPDRGNQPQHF. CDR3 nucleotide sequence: TGTGCCAGCAGTCGAAAACCCGACAGGGGCAATCAGCCCCAGCATTTT.

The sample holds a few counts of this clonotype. The CDR3 spells CASSYRATDTQYF. CDR3 coding DNA: TGTGCCAGCAGTTACCGGGCGACAGATACGCAGTATTTT. The chain combines TRBV6-2 or TRBV6-3 with TRBJ2-3; D not resolved. This CDR3 spans 13 amino acids. The germline V gene has CDR1 MNHEY and CDR2 SVGEGT. The germline V and J ends were trimmed by 2 bases and 3 bases, with 6 bases remaining between them.

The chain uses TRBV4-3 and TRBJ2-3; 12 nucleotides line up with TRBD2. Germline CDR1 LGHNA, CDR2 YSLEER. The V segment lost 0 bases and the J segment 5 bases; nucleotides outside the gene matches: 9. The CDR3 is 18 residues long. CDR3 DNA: TGCGCCAGCAGCCAAGACTATATACCGGGACTAGCGGGAGATACGCAGTATTTT. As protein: CASSQDYIPGLAGDTQYF.

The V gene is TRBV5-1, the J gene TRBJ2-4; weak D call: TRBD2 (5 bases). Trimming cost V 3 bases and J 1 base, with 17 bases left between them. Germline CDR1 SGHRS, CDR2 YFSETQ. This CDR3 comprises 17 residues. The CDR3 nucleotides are TGCGCCAGCAGCTCAAAGCACCTCCGGGATGCCAAAAACATTCAGTACTTC. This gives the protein CASSSKHLRDAKNIQYF. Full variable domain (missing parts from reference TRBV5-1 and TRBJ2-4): KAGVTQTPRYLIKTRGQQVTLSCSPISGHRSVSWYQQTPGQGLQFLFEYFSETQRNKGNFPGRFSGRQFSNSRSEMNVSTLELGDSALYLCASSSKHLRDAKNIQYFGAGTRLSVL.

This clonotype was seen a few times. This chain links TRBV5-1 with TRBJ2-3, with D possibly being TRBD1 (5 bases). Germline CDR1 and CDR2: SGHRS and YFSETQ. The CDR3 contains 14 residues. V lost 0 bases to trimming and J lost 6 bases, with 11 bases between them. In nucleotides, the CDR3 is TGCGCCAGCAGCTTGGACAGGCTGGGGGATACGCAGTATTTT. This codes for CASSLDRLGDTQYF.

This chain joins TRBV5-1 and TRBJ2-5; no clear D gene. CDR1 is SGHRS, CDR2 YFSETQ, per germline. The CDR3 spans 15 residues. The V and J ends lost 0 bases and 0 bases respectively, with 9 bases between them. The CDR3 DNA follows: TGCGCCAGCAGCTTGGGTAACGGAAACCAAGAGACCCAGTACTTC. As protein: CASSLGNGNQETQYF. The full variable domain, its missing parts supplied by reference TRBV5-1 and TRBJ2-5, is KAGVTQTPRYLIKTRGQQVTLSCSPISGHRSVSWYQQTPGQGLQFLFEYFSETQRNKGNFPGRFSGRQFSNSRSEMNVSTLELGDSALYLCASSLGNGNQETQYFGPGTRLLVL.

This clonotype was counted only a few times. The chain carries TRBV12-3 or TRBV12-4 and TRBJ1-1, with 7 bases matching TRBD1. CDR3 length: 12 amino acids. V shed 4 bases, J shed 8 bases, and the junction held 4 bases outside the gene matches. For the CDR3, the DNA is TGTGCCAGCAGTTATGGGACAGCCGAAGCTTTCTTT. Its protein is CASSYGTAEAFF.

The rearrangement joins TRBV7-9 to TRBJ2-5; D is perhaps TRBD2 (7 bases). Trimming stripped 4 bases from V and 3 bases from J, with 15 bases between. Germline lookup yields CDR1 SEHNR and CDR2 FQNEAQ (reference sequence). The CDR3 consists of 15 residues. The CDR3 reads CASSSGASGKETQYF. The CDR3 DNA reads TGTGCCAGCAGCTCGGGGGCTAGCGGCAAAGAGACCCAGTACTTC.